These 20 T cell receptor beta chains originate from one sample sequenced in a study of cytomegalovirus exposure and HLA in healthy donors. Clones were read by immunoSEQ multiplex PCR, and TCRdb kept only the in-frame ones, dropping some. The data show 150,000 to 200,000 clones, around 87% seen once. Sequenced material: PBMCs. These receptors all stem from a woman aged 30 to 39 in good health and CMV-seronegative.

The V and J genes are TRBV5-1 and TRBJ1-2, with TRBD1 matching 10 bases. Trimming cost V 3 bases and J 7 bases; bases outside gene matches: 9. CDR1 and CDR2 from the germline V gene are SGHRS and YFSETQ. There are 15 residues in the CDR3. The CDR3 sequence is CASSSPGQGTFGYTF. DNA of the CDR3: TGCGCCAGCAGCTCTCCGGGACAGGGGACGTTTGGCTACACCTTC.

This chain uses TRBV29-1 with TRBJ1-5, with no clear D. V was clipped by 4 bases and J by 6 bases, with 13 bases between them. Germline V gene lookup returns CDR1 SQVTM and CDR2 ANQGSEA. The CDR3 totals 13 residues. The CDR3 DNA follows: TGCAGCGTTGTACGGGGAGGGTCTCAGCCCCAGCATTTT. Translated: CSVVRGGSQPQHF.

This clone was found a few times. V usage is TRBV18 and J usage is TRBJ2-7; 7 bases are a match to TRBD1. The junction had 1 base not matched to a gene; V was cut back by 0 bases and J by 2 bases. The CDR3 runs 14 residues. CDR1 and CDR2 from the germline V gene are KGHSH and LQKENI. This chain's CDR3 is CASSPPTGAYEQYF. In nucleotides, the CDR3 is TGTGCCAGCTCACCACCCACAGGGGCCTACGAGCAGTACTTC.

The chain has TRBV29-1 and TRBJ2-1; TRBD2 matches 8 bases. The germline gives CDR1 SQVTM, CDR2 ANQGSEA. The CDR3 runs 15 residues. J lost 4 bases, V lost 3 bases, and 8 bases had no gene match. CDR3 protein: CSVDERGRLYNEQFF. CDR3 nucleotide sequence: TGCAGCGTTGATGAGCGGGGGCGCTTATACAATGAGCAGTTCTTC.

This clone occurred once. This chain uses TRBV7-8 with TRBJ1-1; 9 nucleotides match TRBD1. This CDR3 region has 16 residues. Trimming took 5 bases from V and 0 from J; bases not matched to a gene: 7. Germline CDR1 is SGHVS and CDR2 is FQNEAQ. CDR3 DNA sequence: TGTGCCAGCAGCCCCCGGACAGGGGTACTGAACACTGAAGCTTTCTTT. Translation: CASSPRTGVLNTEAFF. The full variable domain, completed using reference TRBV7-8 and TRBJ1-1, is GAGVSQSPRYKVAKRGQDVALRCDPISGHVSLFWYQQALGQGPEFLTYFQNEAQLDKSGLPSDRFFAERPEGSVSTLKIQRTQQEDSAVYLCASSPRTGVLNTEAFFGQGTRLTVV.

This chain's CDR3 is CASSGQLNTEAFF. The CDR3 DNA reads as TGCGCCAGCAGTGGACAGTTGAACACTGAAGCTTTCTTT. The rearrangement uses TRBV10-1 and TRBJ1-1, with D maybe TRBD1 (5 bases). The V end was cut by 4 bases, the J end by 0 bases, with 6 bases between. The CDR3 loop spans 13 amino acids. Germline loops: CDR1 WNHNN, CDR2 SYGVQD (reference sequence).

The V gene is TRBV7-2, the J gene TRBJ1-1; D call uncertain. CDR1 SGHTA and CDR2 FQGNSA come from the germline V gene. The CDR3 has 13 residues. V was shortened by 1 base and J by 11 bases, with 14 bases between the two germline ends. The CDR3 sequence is CASSLVGRWEAFF. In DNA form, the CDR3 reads TGTGCCAGCAGCTTAGTCGGTCGATGGGAGGCTTTCTTT.

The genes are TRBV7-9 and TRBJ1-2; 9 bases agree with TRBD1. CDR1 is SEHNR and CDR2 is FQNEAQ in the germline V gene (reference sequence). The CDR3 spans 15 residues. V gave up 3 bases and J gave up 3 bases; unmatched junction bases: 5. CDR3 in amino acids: CASSFLRDRDYGYTF. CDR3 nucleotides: TGTGCCAGCAGCTTCCTCCGGGACAGGGACTATGGCTACACCTTC.

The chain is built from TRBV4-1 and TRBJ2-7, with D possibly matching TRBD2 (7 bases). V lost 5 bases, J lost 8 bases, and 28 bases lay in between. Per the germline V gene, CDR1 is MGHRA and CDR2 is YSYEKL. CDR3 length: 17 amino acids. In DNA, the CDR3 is TGCGCCAGCAGCACCACCCCCCGCGGGGGCGAAGGGAGTAAGCAGTACTTC. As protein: CASSTTPRGGEGSKQYF.

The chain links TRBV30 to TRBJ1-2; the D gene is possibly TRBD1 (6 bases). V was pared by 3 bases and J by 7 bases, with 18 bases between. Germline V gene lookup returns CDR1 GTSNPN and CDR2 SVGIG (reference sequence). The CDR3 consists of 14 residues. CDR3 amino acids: CAWRPRRGESGYTF. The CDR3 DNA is TGTGCCTGGAGACCCCGCAGGGGTGAAAGTGGCTACACCTTC. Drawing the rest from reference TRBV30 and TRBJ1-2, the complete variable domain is SQTIHQWPATLVQPVGSPLSLECTVEGTSNPNLYWYRQAAGRGLQLLFYSVGIGQISSEVPQNLSASRPQDRQFILSSKKLLLSDSGFYLCAWRPRRGESGYTFGSGTRLTVV.

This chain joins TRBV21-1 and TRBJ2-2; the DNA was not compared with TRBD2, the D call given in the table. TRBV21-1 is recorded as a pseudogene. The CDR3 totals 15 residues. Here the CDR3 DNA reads TGTGCCAGCCTACTAGCGGGGGGACGCACCGGGGAGCTGTTTTTT. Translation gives CASLLAGGRTGELFF.

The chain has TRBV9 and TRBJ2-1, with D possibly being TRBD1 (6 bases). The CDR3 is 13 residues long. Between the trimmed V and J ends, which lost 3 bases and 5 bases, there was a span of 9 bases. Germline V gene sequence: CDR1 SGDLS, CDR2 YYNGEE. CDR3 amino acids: CASSGTGNNEQFF. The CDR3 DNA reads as TGTGCCAGCAGCGGTACAGGGAACAATGAGCAGTTCTTC.

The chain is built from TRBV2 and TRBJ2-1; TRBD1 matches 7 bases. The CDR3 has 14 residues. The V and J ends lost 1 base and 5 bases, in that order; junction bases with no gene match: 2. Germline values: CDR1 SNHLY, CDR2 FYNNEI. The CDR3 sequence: CASSEGDRHNEQFF. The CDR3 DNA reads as TGTGCCAGCAGTGAAGGGGACAGACACAATGAGCAGTTCTTC.

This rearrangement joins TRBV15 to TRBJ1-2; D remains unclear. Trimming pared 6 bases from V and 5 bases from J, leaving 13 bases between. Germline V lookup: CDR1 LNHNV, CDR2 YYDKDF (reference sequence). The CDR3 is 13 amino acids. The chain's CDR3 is CATSTPGFYGYTF. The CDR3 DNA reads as TGTGCCACCAGTACACCGGGATTTTATGGCTACACCTTC.

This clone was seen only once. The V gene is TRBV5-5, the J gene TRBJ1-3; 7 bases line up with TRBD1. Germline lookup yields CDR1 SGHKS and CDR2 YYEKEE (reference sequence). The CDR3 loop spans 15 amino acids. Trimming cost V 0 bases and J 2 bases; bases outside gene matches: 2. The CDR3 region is CASSLDTGAGNTIYF. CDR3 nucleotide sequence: TGTGCCAGCAGCTTGGATACAGGGGCTGGAAACACCATATATTTT.

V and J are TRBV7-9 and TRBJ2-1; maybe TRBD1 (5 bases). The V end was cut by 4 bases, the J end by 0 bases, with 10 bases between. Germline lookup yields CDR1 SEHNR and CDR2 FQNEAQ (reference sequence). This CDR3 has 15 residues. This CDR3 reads CASSSTVSSYNEQFF. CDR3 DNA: TGTGCCAGCAGCTCGACAGTAAGCTCCTACAATGAGCAGTTCTTC.

CDR3 in DNA: TGTGCCAGCAGCTTAGTCTCTTGGCTAGCGAGCTCCTACAATGAGCAGTTCTTC. This gives the protein CASSLVSWLASSYNEQFF. The chain has TRBV7-6 and TRBJ2-1; maybe TRBD2 (6 bases). Trimming left V 1 base short and J 0 bases short, with 16 bases between. The CDR3 is 18 residues long. Germline CDR1 is SGHVS and CDR2 is FNYEAQ.

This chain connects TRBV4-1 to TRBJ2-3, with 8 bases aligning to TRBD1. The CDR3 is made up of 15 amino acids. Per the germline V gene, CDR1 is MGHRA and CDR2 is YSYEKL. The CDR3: CAGSEGQGWTDTQYF. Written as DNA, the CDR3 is TGCGCGGGTTCCGAAGGACAGGGTTGGACAGATACGCAGTATTTT.

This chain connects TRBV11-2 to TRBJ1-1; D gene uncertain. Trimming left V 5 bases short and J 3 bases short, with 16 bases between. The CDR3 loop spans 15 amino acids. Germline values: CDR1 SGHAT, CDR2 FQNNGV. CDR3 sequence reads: CASSPSSVFDTEAFF. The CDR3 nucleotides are TGTGCCAGCAGCCCAAGTAGTGTGTTTGACACTGAAGCTTTCTTT. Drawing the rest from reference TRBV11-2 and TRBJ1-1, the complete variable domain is EAGVAQSPRYKIIEKRQSVAFWCNPISGHATLYWYQQILGQGPKLLIQFQNNGVVDDSQLPKDRFSAERLKGVDSTLKIQPAKLEDSAVYLCASSPSSVFDTEAFFGQGTRLTVV.

The CDR3 reads CASRREGIGELFF. DNA for the CDR3: TGTGCCAGCCGCAGGGAGGGCATCGGGGAGCTGTTTTTT. The gene calls are TRBV6-1 and TRBJ2-2; 7 nucleotides line up with TRBD2. Germline trimming cut 8 bases from V and 7 bases from J; bases unmatched to any gene: 7. This CDR3 has 13 amino acids. Germline V gives CDR1 MNHNS, CDR2 SASEGT.